Sequencing of this TCR beta chain was carried out in a study of cytomegalovirus exposure and HLA in healthy donors (dated by TCRdb to about 2017). Regarding the complete study: In an earlier analysis of 587 of the donors, 276 Gb of sequence data and 90 million to 130 million unique TCR beta sequences from 150 million to 200 million T cells were reported. Among around 400 genotyped donors of the cohort, an average of about 220,000 unique TCR beta nucleotide sequences was sequenced per donor, of which about 19% were non-productive. Four to six DR-DQ haplotypes were handled as single units for association and clustering, since linkage in the cohort was strong. Among the roughly 400 genotyped donors, more than 70% belonged to the genetic ancestry cluster associated with self-reported Caucasian donors. A separate validation cohort of 90 to 150 different subjects was used in addition to the approximately 700-subject first cohort. Donor age, sex, ethnicity and CMV serostatus were compiled together with the repertoire data. Typing coverage differed by locus: A, B, C, DRB1 and DQB1 were typed in roughly 620-640 donors, DQA1 in 500 to 550, DPA1 in around 600, and DPB1 in approximately 450. Genome-wide SNP genotypes for about 65% of the 666 donors were used in a later genetic analysis, which treated that subset as a discovery cohort. In the later analysis, no new phenotypic data were used to find candidate immune exposures; instead, reliance was placed on TCR beta sequences and their occurrence across donors. An early release that covered roughly 600 HLA-typed donors contained 250 to 350 gigabases of sequencing data and tens of millions of unique TCR sequences. High-throughput TCR immunosequencing, statistical association of individual TCRs with disease status, and machine learning were combined to predict cytomegalovirus infection status. To study patterns of TCR occurrence, a later analysis re-analyzed previously published TCR beta repertoires from 666 donors and added high-resolution HLA genotyping. HLA typing covered class I and class II loci at four-digit resolution. The study profiled the T cell repertoires of hundreds of subjects by immunosequencing and related them to cytomegalovirus serostatus. Every discovery cohort repertoire had been produced on one sequencing platform. To decide whether each TCR beta V gene segment behaved as functional or pseudogenic, an earlier analysis of over 500 of the donors relied on high-throughput TCR beta sequencing. The study aimed to test whether signatures of past pathogen exposure could be identified by cataloging public T cell receptors.

In total, roughly 670 healthy bone marrow donors made up the cohort. All cohort members were sampled while nominally healthy, although unrecorded immune exposures were likely present. The donor was CMV seropositive and belonged to the group of over 250 seropositive cohort members. Each donor provided a peripheral blood sample, and peripheral blood mononuclear cells were used for TCR beta sequencing. Genomic DNA was extracted from the blood cell samples with the Qiagen DNeasy Blood Extraction Kit. Points on this clone: Its antigen is unknown.

The germline V gene (reference sequence) yields WNHNN for CDR1 and SYGVQD for CDR2. From cysteine to phenylalanine, the CDR3 is 13 amino acids long. Only the CDR3 part of the read is kept: 39 bases, read in frame from the first base. The germline V end is reduced by 5 bases and the J end by 3 bases; junction bases left unmatched: 4. The full study reports these points: The sequencing pipeline was judged likely to have produced a cluster of highly shared sequence variants as a technical artifact. Immune exposure information for the cohort was limited to CMV serostatus. V-gene and J-gene trimming of TCR beta chains was associated with a missense DCLRE1C variant in a later genetic analysis, and the association was replicated in an independent cohort. The earlier analysis of some 560 of the donors excluded some 16 rarely observed V segments, including chromosome 9 orphons, because counts were too low. According to a later analysis, TCR association rates differed among HLA loci, with DRB1 alleles showing the most associated TCRs and HLA-C alleles showing the fewest. According to a later genetic analysis, donors in an Asian-associated ancestry cluster had fewer N-insertions in productive TCRs than the roughly 670-donor mean. A further reported finding was that TCR beta sequences accurately predicted the HLA-A and HLA-B alleles for most subjects in the first cohort. Correlated functional status among segregating V segments might reflect linkage disequilibrium, but an unknown experimental factor could not be ruled out. The 87-base-pair reads could not distinguish some IMGT-functional V segments, including TRBV6-2 and TRBV6-3, so those segments were excluded. At a false discovery rate of 0.05, a later analysis linked roughly 17,000 TCR beta sequences to specific HLA alleles. Broadly in line with IMGT annotations, most TCR beta V segments showed up in productive rearrangements about 90% or about 30% of the time in an earlier analysis of 450 to 600 of the donors. Most TCR sequences were observed very rarely across donors, whereas some public TCRs were present in many individuals. In the study, 150 to 200 TCR beta chains were listed as associated with cytomegalovirus. The cohort was sequenced for TCR beta chains only, and without alpha or paired-chain data the features that could be detected were limited. Because HLA typing was unavailable for some donors at each locus, only the typed subset was used in association tests. In a later analysis, HLA-associated TCR beta chains showed more clonal expansion and lower generation probabilities than non-associated chains that were equally common. The authors suggested that the approach could potentially be generalized to other disease states and immunological phenotypes. Roughly uniform sequencing depth across donors was assumed in presence/absence analyses, although this assumption may not hold. Most CMV-associated TCR beta chains appeared to be HLA-restricted in a later analysis, and the HLA associations seemed to be driven largely by CMV exposure. Several of the top co-occurrence clusters appeared to be linked to parvovirus B19, influenza, CMV and Epstein-Barr virus, according to a later analysis. A few of the identified cytomegalovirus-associated TCR beta chains were confirmed in vitro to be specific for cytomegalovirus antigens. Cytomegalovirus status was reported to be diagnosed by the classifier with high specificity and sensitivity in both the original and validation cohorts. When HLA alleles, especially DR and DQ, strongly co-occurred, attributing TCR associations to individual alleles was difficult.

The protocol used for the library was the immunoSEQ multiplex PCR assay. A mixture of 60 forward primers for TCR Vbeta segments and 13 reverse primers for TCR Jbeta segments was used in the multiplex PCR. The CDR3 region of rearranged TCR beta genes was amplified from genomic DNA with a multiplex PCR assay. On the Illumina HiSeq System, the amplified TCR beta libraries were sequenced as 87-base-pair reads. Per the source publication's procedure: Across the 500 to 750 repertoires, a later analysis counted 80 million or so unique TCR beta chains, around 11 million of which were shared by at least two donors. To remove PCR and sequencing errors, raw reads were error-corrected and collapsed into unique sequences using a nearest-neighbor algorithm that merged closely related sequences. Alignment of CDR3 sequences to IMGT reference sequences was used to assign V, D and J gene segments. For a sequence to be retained, a match of at least six nucleotides was required to both a V gene segment and a J gene segment. A rearrangement was called productive if the CDR3 had no stop codons and remained in frame with V and J, and every other rearrangement was called non-productive. CDR3 was defined by IMGT convention, running from the second conserved V-encoded cysteine to the conserved J-encoded phenylalanine. In an earlier analysis of 550 to 650 of the donors, sequences lacking an unambiguous match to a single V gene segment were excluded. An earlier analysis of approximately 590 of the donors classified V segments as functional when productive rearrangements were above 56.7% and as segregating when the standard deviation between donors was above 5%. A statistical classification framework was built to diagnose cytomegalovirus status from the catalog of TCR beta chain sequences. A later analysis assigned V and J genes by comparing TCR nucleotide sequences with IMGT/GENE-DB human TR gene sequences. Using the TCRdist pipeline, a later analysis assigned CDR3 sequences along with most-parsimonious VDJ recombination scenarios. A later analysis defined each TCR beta chain by its CDR3 amino acid sequence plus V-gene family, and excluded reads lacking a unique V-gene family. In a later analysis, 500 to 650 highly shared, low-generation-probability nucleotide sequences were removed to address suspected cross-contamination and a sequencing artifact. For each public chain, a later analysis derived a clonal expansion index from normalized ranks of inferred template counts within each repertoire. A later analysis computed generation probabilities with a VDJ recombination model fitted to out-of-frame rearrangements, and checked the results against IGoR. Hypergeometric tests were used in a later analysis to score TCR-TCR, TCR-HLA and TCR-CMV co-occurrence, with a repertoire-size bias correction applied to the TCR pairs. A later analysis estimated false discovery rates by permuting HLA or CMV assignments 20 times. A later analysis grouped co-occurring TCRs with DBSCAN, adding TCRdist sequence similarity when clustering within HLA-allele-positive subsets. Repertoires with fewer than 30,000 or more than 120,000 public chains were left out of co-occurrence clustering, as were a few repertoires with anomalous nucleotide sharing. What TCRdb holds here is the immuneACCESS table cut down to in-frame rearrangements. Part of the clones is not present; checked against another copy, under half of the missing clones reflect an unresolved V gene, and the others are unexplained. For V, J and clone size, that table is used; D and trimming come from the DNA. This sample's table lists 60,000 to 90,000 clones. Roughly 4.7% of the sample belongs to the ten largest clones.

This clonotype was obtained from a woman between 40 and 55 years old in good health and CMV-seropositive. The V and J genes are TRBV10-1 and TRBJ2-7; TRBD1 agrees with 7 junctional bases. Sequences were obtained from PBMCs. CDR3 sequence: CASSPGGRYEQYF. The nucleotides read TGCGCCAGCAGTCCAGGGGGTCGCTACGAGCAGTACTTC.